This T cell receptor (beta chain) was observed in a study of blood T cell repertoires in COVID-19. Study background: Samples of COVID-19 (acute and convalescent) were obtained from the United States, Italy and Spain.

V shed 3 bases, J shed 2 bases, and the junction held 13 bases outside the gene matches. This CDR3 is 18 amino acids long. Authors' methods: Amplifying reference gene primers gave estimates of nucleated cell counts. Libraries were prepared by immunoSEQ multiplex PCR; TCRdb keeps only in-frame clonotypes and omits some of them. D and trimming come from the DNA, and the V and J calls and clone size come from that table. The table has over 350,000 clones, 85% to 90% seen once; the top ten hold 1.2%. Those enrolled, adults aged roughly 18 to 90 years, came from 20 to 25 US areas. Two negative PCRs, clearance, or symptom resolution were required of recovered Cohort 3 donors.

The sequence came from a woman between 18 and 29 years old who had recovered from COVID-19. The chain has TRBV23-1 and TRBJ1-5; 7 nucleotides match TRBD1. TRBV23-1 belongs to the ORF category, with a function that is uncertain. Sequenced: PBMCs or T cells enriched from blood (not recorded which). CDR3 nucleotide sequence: TGCGCCAGCAGTCACCCGGGGATTTTCGGACAGGGCAATCAGCCCCAGCATTTT. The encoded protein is CASSHPGIFGQGNQPQHF.